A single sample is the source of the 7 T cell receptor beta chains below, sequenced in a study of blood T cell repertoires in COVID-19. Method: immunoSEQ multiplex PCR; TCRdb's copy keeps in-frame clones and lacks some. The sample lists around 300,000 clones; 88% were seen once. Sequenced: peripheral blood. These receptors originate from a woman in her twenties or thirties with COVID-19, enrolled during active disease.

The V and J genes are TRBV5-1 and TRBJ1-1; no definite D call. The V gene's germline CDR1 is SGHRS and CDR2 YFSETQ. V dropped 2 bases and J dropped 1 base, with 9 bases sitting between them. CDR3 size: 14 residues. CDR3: CASSFTKWNTEAFF. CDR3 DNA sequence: TGCGCCAGCAGCTTTACAAAGTGGAACACTGAAGCTTTCTTT.

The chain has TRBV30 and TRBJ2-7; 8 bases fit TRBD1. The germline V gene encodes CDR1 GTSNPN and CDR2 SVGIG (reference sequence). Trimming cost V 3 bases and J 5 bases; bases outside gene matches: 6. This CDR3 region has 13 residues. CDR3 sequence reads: CAWSLDRGHEQYF. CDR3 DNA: TGTGCCTGGAGCCTAGACAGGGGCCACGAGCAGTACTTC.

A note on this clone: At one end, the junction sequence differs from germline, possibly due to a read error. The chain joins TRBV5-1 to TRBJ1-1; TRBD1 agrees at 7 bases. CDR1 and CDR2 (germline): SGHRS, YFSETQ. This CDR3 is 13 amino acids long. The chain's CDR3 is CASSLGSGQVGFF. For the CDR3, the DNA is TGCGCCAGCAGCTTGGGGTCCGGACAGGTGGGCTTTTTT.

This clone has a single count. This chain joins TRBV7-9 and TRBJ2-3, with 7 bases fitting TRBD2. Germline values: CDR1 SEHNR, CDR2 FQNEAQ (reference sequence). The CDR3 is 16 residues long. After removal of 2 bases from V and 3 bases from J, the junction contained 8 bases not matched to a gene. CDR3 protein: CASSLLRGRRTDTQYF. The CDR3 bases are TGTGCCAGCAGCTTATTGCGGGGGAGGAGGACAGATACGCAGTATTTT.

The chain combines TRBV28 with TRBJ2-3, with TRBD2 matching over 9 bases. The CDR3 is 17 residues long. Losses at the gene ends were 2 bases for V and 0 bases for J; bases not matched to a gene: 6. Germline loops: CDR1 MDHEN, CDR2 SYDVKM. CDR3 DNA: TGTGCCAGCAGTTTACGGAGACTAGCGGATAGCACAGATACGCAGTATTTT. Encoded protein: CASSLRRLADSTDTQYF.

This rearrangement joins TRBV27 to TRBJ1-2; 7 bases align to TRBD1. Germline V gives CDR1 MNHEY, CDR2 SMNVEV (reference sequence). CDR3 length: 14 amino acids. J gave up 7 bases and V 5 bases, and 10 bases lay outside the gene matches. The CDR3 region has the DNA TGTGCCAGCAGTGCTCTTAGGGGGCGGGGTGGCTACACCTTC. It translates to CASSALRGRGGYTF.

The CDR3: CASSLVQGANEQFF. The CDR3 bases are TGTGCCAGCAGCTTAGTACAGGGAGCTAATGAGCAGTTCTTC. This chain connects TRBV7-9 to TRBJ2-1, with D tentatively TRBD1 (6 bases). Germline V gene sequence: CDR1 SEHNR, CDR2 FQNEAQ (reference sequence). The length of the CDR3 is 14 residues. Trimming left V 1 base short and J 7 bases short, with 11 bases between.